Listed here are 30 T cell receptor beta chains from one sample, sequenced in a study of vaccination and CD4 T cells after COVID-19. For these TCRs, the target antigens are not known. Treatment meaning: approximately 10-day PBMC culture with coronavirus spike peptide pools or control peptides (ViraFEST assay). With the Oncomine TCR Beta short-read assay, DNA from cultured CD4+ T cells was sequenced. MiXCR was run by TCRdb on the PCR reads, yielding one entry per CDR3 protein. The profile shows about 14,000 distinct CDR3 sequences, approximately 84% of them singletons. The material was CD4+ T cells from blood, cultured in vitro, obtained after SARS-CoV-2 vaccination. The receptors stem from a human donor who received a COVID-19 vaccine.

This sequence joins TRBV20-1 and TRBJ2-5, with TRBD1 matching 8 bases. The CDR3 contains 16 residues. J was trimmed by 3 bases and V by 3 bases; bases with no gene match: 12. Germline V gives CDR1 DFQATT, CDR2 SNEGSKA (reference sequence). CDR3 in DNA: TGCAGTGCTAGGGCGAGACAGGGGTCCATGGAAGAGACCCAGTACTTC. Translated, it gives CSARARQGSMEETQYF.

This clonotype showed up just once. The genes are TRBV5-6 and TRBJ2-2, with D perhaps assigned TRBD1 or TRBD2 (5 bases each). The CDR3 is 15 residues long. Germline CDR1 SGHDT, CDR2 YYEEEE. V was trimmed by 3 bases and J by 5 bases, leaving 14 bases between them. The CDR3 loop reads CASSSVAGRTGELFF. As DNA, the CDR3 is TGTGCCAGCAGCTCCGTCGCAGGGAGAACCGGGGAGCTGTTTTTT. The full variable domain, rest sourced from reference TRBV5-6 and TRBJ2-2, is DAGVTQSPTHLIKTRGQQVTLRCSPKSGHDTVSWYQQALGQGPQFIFQYYEEEERQRGNFPDRFSGHQFPNYSSELNVNALLLGDSALYLCASSSVAGRTGELFFGEGSRLTVL.

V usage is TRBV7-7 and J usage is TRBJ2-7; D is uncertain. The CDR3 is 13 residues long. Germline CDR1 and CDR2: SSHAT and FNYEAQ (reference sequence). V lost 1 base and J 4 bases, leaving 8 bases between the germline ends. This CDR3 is CASSLEPRYEQYF. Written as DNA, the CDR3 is TGTGCCAGCAGCTTAGAGCCCCGGTACGAGCAGTACTTC.

The DNA of the CDR3 is TGTGCCAGCATCCTGGGACATCTCAATTCACCCCTCCACTTT. It yields the protein CASILGHLNSPLHF. The chain is built from TRBV28 and TRBJ1-6; the D gene is possibly TRBD1 (6 bases). This CDR3 spans 14 amino acids. Per the germline V gene, CDR1 is MDHEN and CDR2 is SYDVKM. Trimming took off 7 bases at V and 7 bases at J, with 14 bases between the two ends.

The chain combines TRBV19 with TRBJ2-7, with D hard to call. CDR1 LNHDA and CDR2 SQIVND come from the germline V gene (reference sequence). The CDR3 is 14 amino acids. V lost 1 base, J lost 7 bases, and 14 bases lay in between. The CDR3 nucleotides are TGTGCCAGTAGTATAGGCCCCGCCTCTGGGGAGCAGTACTTC. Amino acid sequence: CASSIGPASGEQYF.

The CDR3 DNA reads TGTGCCTGGGGGTTCGGTGGCAATCAGCCCCAGCATTTT. Translated, it gives CAWGFGGNQPQHF. The V gene is TRBV30, the J gene TRBJ1-5; D is unresolved. The V gene lost 5 bases and the J gene lost 2 bases, with 10 bases spanning the gap. The CDR3 has 13 residues. CDR1 is GTSNPN and CDR2 is SVGIG in the germline V gene (reference sequence).

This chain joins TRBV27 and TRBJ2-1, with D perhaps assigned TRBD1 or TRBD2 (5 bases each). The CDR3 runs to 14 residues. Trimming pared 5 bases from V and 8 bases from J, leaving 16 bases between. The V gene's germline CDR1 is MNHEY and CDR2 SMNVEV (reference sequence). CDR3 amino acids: CASSPGRPKDEQFF. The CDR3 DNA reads TGTGCCAGCAGTCCGGGACGGCCGAAGGATGAGCAGTTCTTC.

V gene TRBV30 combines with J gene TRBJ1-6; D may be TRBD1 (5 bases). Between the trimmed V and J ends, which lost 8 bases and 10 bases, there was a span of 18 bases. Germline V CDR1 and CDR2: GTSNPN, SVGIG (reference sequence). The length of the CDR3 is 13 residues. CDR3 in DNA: TGTGCCACCACGGACACGACGGGCTCACCCCTCCACTTT. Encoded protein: CATTDTTGSPLHF.

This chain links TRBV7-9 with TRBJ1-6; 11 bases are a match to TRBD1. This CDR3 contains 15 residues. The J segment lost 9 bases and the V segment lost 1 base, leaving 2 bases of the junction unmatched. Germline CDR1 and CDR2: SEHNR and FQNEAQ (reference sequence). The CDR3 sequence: CASSLDGTGGSPLHF. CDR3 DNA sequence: TGTGCCAGCAGCTTAGATGGGACAGGGGGTTCACCCCTCCACTTT. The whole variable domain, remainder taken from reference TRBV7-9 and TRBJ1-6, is DTGVSQNPRHKITKRGQNVTFRCDPISEHNRLYWYRQTLGQGPEFLTYFQNEAQLEKSRLLSDRFSAERPKGSFSTLEIQRTEQGDSAMYLCASSLDGTGGSPLHFGNGTRLTVT.

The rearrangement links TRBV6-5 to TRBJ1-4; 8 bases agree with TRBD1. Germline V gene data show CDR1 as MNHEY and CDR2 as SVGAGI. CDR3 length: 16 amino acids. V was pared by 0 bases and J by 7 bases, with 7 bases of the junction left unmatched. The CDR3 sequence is CASSYSLGQGGEKLFF. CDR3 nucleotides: TGTGCCAGCAGTTACTCTCTCGGACAGGGAGGTGAAAAACTGTTTTTT.

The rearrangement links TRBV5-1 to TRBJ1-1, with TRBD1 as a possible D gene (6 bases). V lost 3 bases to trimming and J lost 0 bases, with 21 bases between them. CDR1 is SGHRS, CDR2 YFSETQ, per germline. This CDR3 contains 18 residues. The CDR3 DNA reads TGCGCCAGCAGCTACGTCGGCTTGACAGGTGCCCTGAACACTGAAGCTTTCTTT. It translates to CASSYVGLTGALNTEAFF.

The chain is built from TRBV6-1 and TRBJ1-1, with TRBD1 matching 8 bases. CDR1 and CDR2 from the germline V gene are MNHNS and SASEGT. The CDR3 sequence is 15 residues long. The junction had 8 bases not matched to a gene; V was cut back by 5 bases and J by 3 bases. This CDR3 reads CASSSTRGLDTEAFF. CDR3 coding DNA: TGTGCCAGCAGTAGTACCAGGGGGCTAGACACTGAAGCTTTCTTT.

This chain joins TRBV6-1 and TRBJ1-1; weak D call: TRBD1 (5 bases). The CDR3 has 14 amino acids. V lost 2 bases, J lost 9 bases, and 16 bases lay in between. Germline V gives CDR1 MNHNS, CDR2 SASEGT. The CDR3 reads CASSERGVSRQAFF. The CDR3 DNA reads TGTGCCAGCAGTGAACGAGGGGTTTCTCGTCAAGCTTTCTTT.

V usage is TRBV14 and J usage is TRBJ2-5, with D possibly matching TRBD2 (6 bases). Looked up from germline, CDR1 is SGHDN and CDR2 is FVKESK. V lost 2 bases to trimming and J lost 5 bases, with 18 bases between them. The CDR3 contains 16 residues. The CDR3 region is CASSQSLSEGKETQYF. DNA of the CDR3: TGTGCCAGCAGCCAATCTTTGTCGGAGGGGAAGGAGACCCAGTACTTC.

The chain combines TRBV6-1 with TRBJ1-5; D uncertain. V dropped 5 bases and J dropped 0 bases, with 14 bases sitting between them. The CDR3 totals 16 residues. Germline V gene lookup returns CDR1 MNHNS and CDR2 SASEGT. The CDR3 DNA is TGTGCCAGCAGTCCCCGGGCCCTCTATAGCAATCAGCCCCAGCATTTT. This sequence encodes CASSPRALYSNQPQHF.

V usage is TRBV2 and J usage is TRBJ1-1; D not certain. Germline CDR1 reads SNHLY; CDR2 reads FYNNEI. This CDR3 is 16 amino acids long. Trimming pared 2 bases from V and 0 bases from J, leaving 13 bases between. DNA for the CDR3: TGTGCCAGCAGTGAAATGGGCAGAATCATGAACACTGAAGCTTTCTTT. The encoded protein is CASSEMGRIMNTEAFF.

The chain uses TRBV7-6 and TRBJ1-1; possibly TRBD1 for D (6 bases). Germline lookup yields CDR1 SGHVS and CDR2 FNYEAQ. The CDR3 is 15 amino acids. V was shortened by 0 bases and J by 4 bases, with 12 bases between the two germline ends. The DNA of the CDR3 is TGTGCCAGCAGCTTAGCCAGGGGAGGGAGCACTGAAGCTTTCTTT. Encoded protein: CASSLARGGSTEAFF.

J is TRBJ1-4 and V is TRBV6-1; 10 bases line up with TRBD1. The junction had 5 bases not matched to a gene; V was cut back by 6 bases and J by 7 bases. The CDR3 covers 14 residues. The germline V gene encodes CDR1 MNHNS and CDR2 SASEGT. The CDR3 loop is CASSDRGLGEKLFF. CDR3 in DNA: TGTGCCAGCAGCGACAGGGGGCTGGGTGAAAAACTGTTTTTT.

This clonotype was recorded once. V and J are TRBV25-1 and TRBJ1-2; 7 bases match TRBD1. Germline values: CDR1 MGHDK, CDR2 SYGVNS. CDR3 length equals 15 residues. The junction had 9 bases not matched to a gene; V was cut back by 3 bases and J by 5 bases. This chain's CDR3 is CASSEPSAGGYGYTF. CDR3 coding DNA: TGTGCCAGCAGTGAGCCGAGCGCAGGGGGTTATGGCTACACCTTC.

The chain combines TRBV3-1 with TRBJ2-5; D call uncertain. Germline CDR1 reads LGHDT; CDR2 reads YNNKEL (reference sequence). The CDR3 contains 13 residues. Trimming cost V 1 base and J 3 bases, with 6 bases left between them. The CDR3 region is CASSQANEETQYF. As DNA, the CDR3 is TGTGCCAGCAGCCAAGCTAATGAAGAGACCCAGTACTTC.

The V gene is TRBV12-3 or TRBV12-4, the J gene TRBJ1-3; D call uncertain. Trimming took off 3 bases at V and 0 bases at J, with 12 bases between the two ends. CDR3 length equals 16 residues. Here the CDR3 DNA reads TGTGCCAGCAGTTTGGTCGCCAGGTCCTCTGGAAACACCATATATTTT. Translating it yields CASSLVARSSGNTIYF.

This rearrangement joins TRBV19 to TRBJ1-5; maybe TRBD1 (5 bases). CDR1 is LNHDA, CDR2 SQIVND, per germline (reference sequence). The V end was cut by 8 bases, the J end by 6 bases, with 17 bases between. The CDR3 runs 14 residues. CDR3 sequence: CASGESLGVQPQHF. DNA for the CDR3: TGTGCCAGTGGGGAGTCCTTGGGGGTTCAGCCCCAGCATTTT.

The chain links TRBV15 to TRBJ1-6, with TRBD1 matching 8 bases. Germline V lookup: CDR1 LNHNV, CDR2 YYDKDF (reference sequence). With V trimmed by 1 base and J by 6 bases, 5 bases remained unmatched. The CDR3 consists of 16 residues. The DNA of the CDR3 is TGTGCCACCAGCAGAGCTCAGGGGGCACCTAATTCACCCCTCCACTTT. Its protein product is CATSRAQGAPNSPLHF.

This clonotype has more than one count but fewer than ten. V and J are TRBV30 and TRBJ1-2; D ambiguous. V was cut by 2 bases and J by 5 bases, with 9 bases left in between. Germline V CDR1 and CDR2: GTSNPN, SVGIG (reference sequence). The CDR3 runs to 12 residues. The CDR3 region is CAWSSTEYGYTF. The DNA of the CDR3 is TGTGCCTGGAGTTCGACCGAGTATGGCTACACCTTC.

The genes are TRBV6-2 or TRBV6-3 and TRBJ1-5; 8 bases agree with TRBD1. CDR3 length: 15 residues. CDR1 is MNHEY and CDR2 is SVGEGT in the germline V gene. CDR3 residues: CASAGQGGGNQPQHF. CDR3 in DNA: TGTGCAAGCGCCGGACAGGGCGGGGGGAATCAGCCCCAGCATTTT.

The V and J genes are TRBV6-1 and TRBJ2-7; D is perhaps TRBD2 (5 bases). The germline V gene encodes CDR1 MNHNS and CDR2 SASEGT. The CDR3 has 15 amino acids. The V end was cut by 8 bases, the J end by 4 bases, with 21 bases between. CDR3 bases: TGTGCCAGCTTCTCGGTCGGGAAGATTCCATACGAGCAGTACTTC. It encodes CASFSVGKIPYEQYF.

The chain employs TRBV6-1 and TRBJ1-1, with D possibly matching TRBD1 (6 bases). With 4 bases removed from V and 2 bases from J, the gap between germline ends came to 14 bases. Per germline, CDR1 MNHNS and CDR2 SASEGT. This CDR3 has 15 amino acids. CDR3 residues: CASSVLGGGNTEAFF. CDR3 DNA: TGTGCCAGCAGTGTCCTCGGGGGCGGAAACACTGAAGCTTTCTTT.

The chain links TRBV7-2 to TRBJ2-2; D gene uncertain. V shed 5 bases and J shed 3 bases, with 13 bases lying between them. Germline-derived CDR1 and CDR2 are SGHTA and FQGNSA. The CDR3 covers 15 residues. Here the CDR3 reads CASSPWSPYTGELFF. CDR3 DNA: TGTGCCAGCAGCCCGTGGTCCCCGTACACCGGGGAGCTGTTTTTT.

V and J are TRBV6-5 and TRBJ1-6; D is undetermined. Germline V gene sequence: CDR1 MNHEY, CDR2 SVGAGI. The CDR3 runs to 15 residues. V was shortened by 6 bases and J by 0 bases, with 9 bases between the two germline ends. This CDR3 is CASSSSNSYNSPLHF. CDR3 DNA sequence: TGTGCCAGCAGCTCCTCGAACTCCTATAATTCACCCCTCCACTTT.

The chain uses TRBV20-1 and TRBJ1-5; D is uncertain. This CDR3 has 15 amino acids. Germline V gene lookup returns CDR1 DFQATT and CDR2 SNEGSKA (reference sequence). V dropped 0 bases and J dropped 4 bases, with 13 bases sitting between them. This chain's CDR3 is CSARDSWEPNQPQHF. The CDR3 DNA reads TGCAGTGCTAGAGATTCGTGGGAACCTAATCAGCCCCAGCATTTT.